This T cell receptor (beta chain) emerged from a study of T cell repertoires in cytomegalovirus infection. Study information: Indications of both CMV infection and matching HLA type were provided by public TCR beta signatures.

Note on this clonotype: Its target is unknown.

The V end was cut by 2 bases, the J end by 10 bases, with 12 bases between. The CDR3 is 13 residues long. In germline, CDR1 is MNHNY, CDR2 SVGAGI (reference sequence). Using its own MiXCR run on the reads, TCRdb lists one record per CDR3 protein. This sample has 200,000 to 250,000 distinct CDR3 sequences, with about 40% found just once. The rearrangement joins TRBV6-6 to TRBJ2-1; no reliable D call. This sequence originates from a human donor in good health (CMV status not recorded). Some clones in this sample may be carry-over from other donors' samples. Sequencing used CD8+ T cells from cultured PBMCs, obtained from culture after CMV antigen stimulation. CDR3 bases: TGTGCCAGCAGTTACCCCCTTGTCGGAGAGCAGTTCTTC. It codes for CASSYPLVGEQFF.